This TCR beta chain was captured in a study of blood T cells in healthy people across ages. The study drew donors from healthy Caucasian individuals in Russia aged about 6 to 90. Study observations and caveats: Donor CMV status was unknown, possibly confounding expanded clonotype changes. Conclusively comparing naive with antigen-experienced cells was impossible with unsorted PBMCs.

Together with a sample-barcoded 5' primer, a J-beta primer mix was included in a second PCR lasting roughly 6 to 12 cycles. A single record per CDR3 protein comes from TCRdb applying MiXCR to the 5' RACE reads. The sample records about 650,000 distinct CDR3 sequences, approximately 52% being singletons. In this sample, this clonotype turned up once. What it binds is not known. This CDR3 is 14 amino acids long. Germline V lookup: CDR1 MDHEN, CDR2 SYDVKM. Trimming cost V 1 base and J 5 bases, with 8 bases left between them. This TCR derives from an elderly woman in good health. Sequenced input: blood. The J gene is TRBJ2-2, the V gene TRBV28; tentatively, D is TRBD1 or TRBD2 (5 bases each). CDR3 sequence (DNA): TGTGCCAGCAGTTTATATGGGGGTACCGGGGAGCTGTTTTTT. Protein sequence: CASSLYGGTGELFF.